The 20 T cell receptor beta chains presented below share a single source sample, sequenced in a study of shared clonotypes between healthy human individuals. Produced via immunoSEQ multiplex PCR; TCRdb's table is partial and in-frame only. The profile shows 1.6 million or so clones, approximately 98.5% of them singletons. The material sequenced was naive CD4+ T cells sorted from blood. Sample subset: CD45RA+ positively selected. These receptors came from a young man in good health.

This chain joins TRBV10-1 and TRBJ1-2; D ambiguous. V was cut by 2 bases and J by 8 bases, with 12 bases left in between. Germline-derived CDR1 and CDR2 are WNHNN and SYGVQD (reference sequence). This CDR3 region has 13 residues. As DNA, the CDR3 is TGCGCCAGCAGTGAGAATAGGCGTGGAGGCTACACCTTC. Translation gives CASSENRRGGYTF.

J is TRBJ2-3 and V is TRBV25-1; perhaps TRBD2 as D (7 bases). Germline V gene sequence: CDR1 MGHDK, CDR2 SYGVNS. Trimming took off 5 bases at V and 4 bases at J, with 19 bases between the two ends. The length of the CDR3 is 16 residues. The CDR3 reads CASSRLGGGAPDTQYF. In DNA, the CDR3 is TGTGCCAGCAGTAGGCTGGGTGGGGGGGCACCAGATACGCAGTATTTT.

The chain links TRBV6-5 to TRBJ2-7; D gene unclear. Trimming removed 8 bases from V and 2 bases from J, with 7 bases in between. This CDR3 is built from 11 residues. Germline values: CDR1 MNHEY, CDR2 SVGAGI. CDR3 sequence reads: CASGLTYEQYF. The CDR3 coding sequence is TGTGCCAGCGGGCTTACCTACGAGCAGTACTTC.

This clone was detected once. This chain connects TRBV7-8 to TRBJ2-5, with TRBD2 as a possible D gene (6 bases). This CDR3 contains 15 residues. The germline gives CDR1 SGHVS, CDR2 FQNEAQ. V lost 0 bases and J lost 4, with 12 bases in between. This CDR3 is CASSLAGAGTETQYF. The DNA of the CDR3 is TGTGCCAGCAGCTTAGCCGGGGCGGGAACAGAGACCCAGTACTTC.

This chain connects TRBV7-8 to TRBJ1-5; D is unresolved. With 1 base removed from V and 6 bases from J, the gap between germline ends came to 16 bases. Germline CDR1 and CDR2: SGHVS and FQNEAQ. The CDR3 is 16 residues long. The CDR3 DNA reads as TGTGCCAGCAGCTTAGGTCTCGAAGGAGGGAGTCAGCCCCAGCATTTT. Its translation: CASSLGLEGGSQPQHF.

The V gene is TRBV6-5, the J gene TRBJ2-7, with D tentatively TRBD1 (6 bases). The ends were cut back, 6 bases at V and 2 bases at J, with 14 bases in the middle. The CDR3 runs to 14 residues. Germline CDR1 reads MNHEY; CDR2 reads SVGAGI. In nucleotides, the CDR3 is TGTGCCAGCAGGCTCAACAGGGAGCCCTACGAGCAGTACTTC. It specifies CASRLNREPYEQYF.

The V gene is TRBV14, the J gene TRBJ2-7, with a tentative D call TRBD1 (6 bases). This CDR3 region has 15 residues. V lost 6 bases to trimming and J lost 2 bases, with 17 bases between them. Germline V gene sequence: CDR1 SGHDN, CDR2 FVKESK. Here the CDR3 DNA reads TGTGCCAGCAGTTCTTCCGGACAGACCCCCTACGAGCAGTACTTC. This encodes CASSSSGQTPYEQYF. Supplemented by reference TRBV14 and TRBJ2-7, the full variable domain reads EAGVTQFPSHSVIEKGQTVTLRCDPISGHDNLYWYRRVMGKEIKFLLHFVKESKQDESGMPNNRFLAERTGGTYSTLKVQPAELEDSGVYFCASSSSGQTPYEQYFGPGTRLTVT.

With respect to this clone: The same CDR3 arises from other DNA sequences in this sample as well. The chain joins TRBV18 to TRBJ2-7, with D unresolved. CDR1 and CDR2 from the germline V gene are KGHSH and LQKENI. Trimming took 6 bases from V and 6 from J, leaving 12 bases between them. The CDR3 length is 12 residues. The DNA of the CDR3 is TGTGCCAGCTCCCCGACTGGAATCGAGCAGTACTTC. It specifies CASSPTGIEQYF. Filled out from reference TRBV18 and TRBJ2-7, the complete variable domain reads NAGVMQNPRHLVRRRGQEARLRCSPMKGHSHVYWYRQLPEEGLKFMVYLQKENIIDESGMPKERFSAEFPKEGPSILRIQQVVRGDSAAYFCASSPTGIEQYFGPGTRLTVT.

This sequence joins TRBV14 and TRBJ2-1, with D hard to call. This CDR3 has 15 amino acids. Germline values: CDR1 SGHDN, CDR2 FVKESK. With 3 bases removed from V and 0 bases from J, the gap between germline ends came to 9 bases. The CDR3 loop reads CASSQEFFSYNEQFF. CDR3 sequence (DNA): TGTGCCAGCAGCCAGGAGTTTTTCTCCTACAATGAGCAGTTCTTC.

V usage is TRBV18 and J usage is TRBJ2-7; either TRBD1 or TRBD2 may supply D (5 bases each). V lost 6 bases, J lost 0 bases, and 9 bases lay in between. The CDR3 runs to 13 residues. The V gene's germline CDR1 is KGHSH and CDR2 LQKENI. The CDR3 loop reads CASSGTASYEQYF. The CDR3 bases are TGTGCCAGCTCTGGGACGGCCTCCTACGAGCAGTACTTC.

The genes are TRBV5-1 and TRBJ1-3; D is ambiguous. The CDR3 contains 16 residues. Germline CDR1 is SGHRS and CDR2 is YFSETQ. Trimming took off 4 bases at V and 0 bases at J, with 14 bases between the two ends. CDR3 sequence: CASSLAESLSGNTIYF. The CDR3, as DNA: TGCGCCAGCAGCCTAGCTGAAAGTCTCTCTGGAAACACCATATATTTT.

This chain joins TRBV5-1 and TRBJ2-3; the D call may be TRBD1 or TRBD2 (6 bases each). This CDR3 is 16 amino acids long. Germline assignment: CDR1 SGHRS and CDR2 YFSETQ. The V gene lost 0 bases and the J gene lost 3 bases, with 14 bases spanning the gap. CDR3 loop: CASSLEPGGGTDTQYF. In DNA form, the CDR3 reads TGCGCCAGCAGCTTGGAGCCAGGAGGGGGGACAGATACGCAGTATTTT.

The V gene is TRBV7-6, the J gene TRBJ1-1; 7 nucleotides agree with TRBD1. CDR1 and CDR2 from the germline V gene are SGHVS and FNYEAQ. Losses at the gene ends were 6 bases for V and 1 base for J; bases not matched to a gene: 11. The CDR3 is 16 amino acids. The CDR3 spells CASSRDRVGWNTEAFF. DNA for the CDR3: TGTGCCAGCAGTCGTGACAGGGTTGGGTGGAACACTGAAGCTTTCTTT.

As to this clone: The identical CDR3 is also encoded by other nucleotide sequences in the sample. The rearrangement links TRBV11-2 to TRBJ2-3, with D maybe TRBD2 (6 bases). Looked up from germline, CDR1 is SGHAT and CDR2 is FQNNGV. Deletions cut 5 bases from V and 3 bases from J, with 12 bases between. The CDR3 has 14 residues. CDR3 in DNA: TGTGCCAGCAGCCTTAGACTAGTTACAGATACGCAGTATTTT. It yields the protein CASSLRLVTDTQYF. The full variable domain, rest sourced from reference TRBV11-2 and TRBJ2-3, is EAGVAQSPRYKIIEKRQSVAFWCNPISGHATLYWYQQILGQGPKLLIQFQNNGVVDDSQLPKDRFSAERLKGVDSTLKIQPAKLEDSAVYLCASSLRLVTDTQYFGPGTRLTVL.

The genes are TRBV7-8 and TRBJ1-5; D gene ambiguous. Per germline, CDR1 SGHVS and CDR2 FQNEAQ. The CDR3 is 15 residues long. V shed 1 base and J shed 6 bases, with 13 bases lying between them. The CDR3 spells CASSLDRQLAQPQHF. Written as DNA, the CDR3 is TGTGCCAGCAGCTTAGATCGGCAGTTGGCTCAGCCCCAGCATTTT.

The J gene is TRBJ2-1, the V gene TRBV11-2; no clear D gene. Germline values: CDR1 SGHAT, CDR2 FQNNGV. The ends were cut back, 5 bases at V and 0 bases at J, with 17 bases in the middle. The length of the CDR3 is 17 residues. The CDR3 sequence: CASSPATWASSYNEQFF. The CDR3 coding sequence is TGTGCCAGCAGCCCTGCTACTTGGGCGAGCTCCTACAATGAGCAGTTCTTC.

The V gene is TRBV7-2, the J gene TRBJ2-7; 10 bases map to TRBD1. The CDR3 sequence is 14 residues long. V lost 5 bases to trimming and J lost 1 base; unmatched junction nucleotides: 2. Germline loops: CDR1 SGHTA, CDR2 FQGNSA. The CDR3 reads CASSADRGSYEQYF. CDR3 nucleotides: TGTGCCAGCAGCGCGGACAGGGGGTCCTACGAGCAGTACTTC.

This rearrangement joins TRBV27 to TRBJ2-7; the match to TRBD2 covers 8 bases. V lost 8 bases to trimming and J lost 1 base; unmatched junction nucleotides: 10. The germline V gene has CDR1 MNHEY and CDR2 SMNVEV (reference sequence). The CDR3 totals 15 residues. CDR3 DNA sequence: TGTGCCAGCCGGCCCGGCGGGAGGTGGTCCTACGAGCAGTACTTC. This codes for CASRPGGRWSYEQYF.

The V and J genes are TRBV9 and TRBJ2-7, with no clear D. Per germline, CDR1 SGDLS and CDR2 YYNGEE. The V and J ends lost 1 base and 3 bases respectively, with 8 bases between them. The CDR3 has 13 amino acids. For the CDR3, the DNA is TGTGCCAGCAGCGTACGGGTGAACTACGAGCAGTACTTC. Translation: CASSVRVNYEQYF.

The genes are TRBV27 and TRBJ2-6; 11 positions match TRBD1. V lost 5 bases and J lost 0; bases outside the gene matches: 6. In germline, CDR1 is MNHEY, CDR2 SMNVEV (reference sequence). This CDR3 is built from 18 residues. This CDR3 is CASSRRDRGGSGANVLTF. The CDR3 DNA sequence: TGTGCCAGCAGTCGCCGGGACAGGGGGGGCTCTGGGGCCAACGTCCTGACTTTC. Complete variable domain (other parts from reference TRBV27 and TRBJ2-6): EAQVTQNPRYLITVTGKKLTVTCSQNMNHEYMSWYRQDPGLGLRQIYYSMNVEVTDKGDVPEGYKVSRKEKRNFPLILESPSPNQTSLYFCASSRRDRGGSGANVLTFGAGSRLTVL.